This T cell receptor beta chain was captured in a study of T-cell reconstitution after alpha-beta-depleted transplantation in children. Preparation of the TCRbeta library was carried out with unique molecular identifiers. In TCRdb, the PCR reads were re-called with MiXCR into one record per CDR3 protein. This table holds some 200,000 distinct CDR3 sequences, about 9.2% found once. This clonotype has ten or more counts. V lost 0 bases, J lost 1 base, and 13 bases lay in between. CDR3 length: 16 amino acids. Germline V gene lookup returns CDR1 LGHDT and CDR2 YNNKEL (reference sequence). Sequencing used PBMCs from the stem cell graft donor, obtained from the stem cell graft. V usage is TRBV3-1 and J usage is TRBJ2-7, with TRBD1 as a possible D gene (5 bases). The TCR originated in a human donor who donated a stem cell graft to a child with acute lymphoblastic leukemia. The CDR3 is CASSQEDTLRSYEQYF. The DNA of the CDR3 is TGTGCCAGCAGCCAAGAGGACACGCTTAGATCCTACGAGCAGTACTTC.